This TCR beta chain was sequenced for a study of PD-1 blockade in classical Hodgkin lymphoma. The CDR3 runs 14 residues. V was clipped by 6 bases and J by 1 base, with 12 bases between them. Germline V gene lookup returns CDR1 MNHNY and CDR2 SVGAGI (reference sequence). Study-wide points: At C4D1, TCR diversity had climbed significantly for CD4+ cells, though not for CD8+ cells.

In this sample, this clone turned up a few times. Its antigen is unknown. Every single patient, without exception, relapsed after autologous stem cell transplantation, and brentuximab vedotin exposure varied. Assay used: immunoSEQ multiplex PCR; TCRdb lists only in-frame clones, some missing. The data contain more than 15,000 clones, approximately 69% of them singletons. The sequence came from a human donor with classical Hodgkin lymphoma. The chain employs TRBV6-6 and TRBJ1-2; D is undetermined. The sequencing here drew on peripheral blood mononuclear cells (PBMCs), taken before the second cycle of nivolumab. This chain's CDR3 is CASSTGDFNYGYTF. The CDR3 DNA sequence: TGTGCCAGCAGCACGGGAGATTTTAACTATGGCTACACCTTC.